Below are 7 T cell receptor beta chains sequenced from a single sample in a study of post-analysis software for immune sequencing data. Study conclusions and caveats: Compared with controls, patients had more of 4 or 5 TRBV segments, including TRBV5-6, TRBV5-1 and TRBV20-1.

Presence of unique molecular identifiers characterized the TCR beta cDNA libraries. TCRdb reanalysed the PCR reads using MiXCR and keeps one entry per CDR3 protein. Counted here are about 620,000 distinct CDR3 sequences, roughly 47% occurring once; the ten biggest clones make up about 1.5%. Which antigens these TCRs recognize remains unknown. What was sequenced was blood. Receptors originate from a girl between 5 and 17 years old with multiple sclerosis.

The chain combines TRBV12-3 or TRBV12-4 with TRBJ2-1; 10 bases are shared with TRBD2. V was clipped by 11 bases and J by 3 bases; unmatched bases: 10. This CDR3 region has 15 residues. CDR3 sequence (DNA): TGTGCCTGCAAAGATATAGCGGGGGGCTACAATGAGCAGTTCTTC. The encoded protein is CACKDIAGGYNEQFF.

The chain couples TRBV4-1 to TRBJ1-1; D unresolved. Germline V gene data show CDR1 as MGHRA and CDR2 as YSYEKL. V was trimmed by 1 base and J by 5 bases, leaving 11 bases between them. CDR3 length equals 14 residues. The CDR3 nucleotides are TGCGCCAGCAGCCAAGGGGCCACGGGGACTGAAGCTTTCTTT. Translated, it gives CASSQGATGTEAFF.

This clonotype was picked up a small number of times. The chain has TRBV4-1 and TRBJ1-2; 9 bases agree with TRBD1. The germline V gene has CDR1 MGHRA and CDR2 YSYEKL. The CDR3 has 14 amino acids. Trimming at V came to 3 bases and at J to 8 bases, leaving 7 bases not matched to a gene. The CDR3 DNA is TGCGCCAGCAGCCAGCCCGGGACAGGGAAGGGCTACACCTTC. Translating gives CASSQPGTGKGYTF.

This clonotype was found a few times. The chain employs TRBV12-3 or TRBV12-4 and TRBJ2-7; 8 positions agree with TRBD1. The CDR3 covers 13 residues. V lost 6 bases and J lost 3; bases outside the gene matches: 4. Written as DNA, the CDR3 is TGTGCCAGCAGCGCTGGGACAGGCTACGAGCAGTACTTC. Protein: CASSAGTGYEQYF.

The chain combines TRBV7-8 with TRBJ2-4; D is perhaps TRBD2 (5 bases). Deletions cut 5 bases from V and 4 bases from J, with 12 bases between. This CDR3 spans 14 amino acids. The germline CDR1 and CDR2 sequences are SGHVS and FQNEAQ. CDR3 nucleotides: TGTGCCAGCAGCGTTATGACGGGAAAAAACATTCAGTACTTC. This translates into CASSVMTGKNIQYF.

There are a few counts of this clonotype. The rearrangement joins TRBV20-1 to TRBJ1-5; 8 positions match TRBD1. Germline CDR1 and CDR2: DFQATT and SNEGSKA (reference sequence). The CDR3 sequence is 13 residues long. Trimming at V came to 3 bases and at J to 5 bases, leaving 3 bases not matched to a gene. CDR3 loop: CSASGTGYQPQHF. The CDR3 region has the DNA TGCAGTGCTAGCGGGACAGGTTATCAGCCCCAGCATTTT.

This rearrangement joins TRBV12-3 or TRBV12-4 to TRBJ1-5, with D unclear. CDR3 length equals 14 residues. Trimming removed 6 bases from V and 4 bases from J, with 13 bases in between. CDR3 in amino acids: CASSAGRGNQPQHF. DNA of the CDR3: TGTGCCAGCAGCGCTGGACGGGGAAATCAGCCCCAGCATTTT.